These 11 T cell receptor beta chains were sequenced from one sample in a study of blood T cell repertoires in COVID-19. Using immunoSEQ multiplex PCR, the repertoire was profiled, and TCRdb retains in-frame clones only, with some absent. The repertoire has a few hundred thousand clones, 87% of them found once; the top ten carry around 9.3%. Material: PBMCs or T cells enriched from blood (not recorded which). The source of these receptors is a young woman who had recovered from COVID-19.

J is TRBJ2-3 and V is TRBV10-3; 13 nucleotides align to TRBD2. Trimming cost V 2 bases and J 2 bases; bases outside gene matches: 1. This CDR3 contains 16 residues. CDR1 is ENHRY and CDR2 is SYGVKD in the germline V gene. The CDR3 protein is CAISEGLAGATDTQYF. For the CDR3, the DNA is TGTGCCATCAGTGAGGGACTAGCGGGAGCCACAGATACGCAGTATTTT.

The rearrangement joins TRBV9 to TRBJ1-6; 8 bases align to TRBD1. J lost 10 bases, V lost 4 bases, and 10 bases had no gene match. There are 15 residues in the CDR3. Germline CDR1 SGDLS, CDR2 YYNGEE. CDR3 in DNA: TGTGCCAGCAGCAACGGACAGGGCGTAAACTCACCCCTCCACTTT. It yields the protein CASSNGQGVNSPLHF.

The V and J genes are TRBV5-1 and TRBJ2-5; weak D call: TRBD1 (7 bases). Germline V gives CDR1 SGHRS, CDR2 YFSETQ. V lost 4 bases to trimming and J lost 5 bases, with 27 bases between them. The CDR3 contains 18 residues. This CDR3 is CASSPRVSGLPGGETQYF. In nucleotides, the CDR3 is TGCGCCAGCAGCCCCCGGGTTAGCGGCCTACCAGGGGGGGAGACCCAGTACTTC.

The chain links TRBV7-2 to TRBJ2-2, with 9 bases that match TRBD2. J gave up 2 bases and V 5 bases, and 15 bases lay outside the gene matches. The CDR3 has 19 residues. Germline CDR1 reads SGHTA; CDR2 reads FQGNSA. CDR3 bases: TGTGCCAGCAGCCCGATGTGGCGGGGGGGCCTTAAAAACACCGGGGAGCTGTTTTTT. Residues: CASSPMWRGGLKNTGELFF. Based on the CDR3 plus reference TRBV7-2 and TRBJ2-2, the full variable domain is GAGVSQSPSNKVTEKGKDVELRCDPISGHTALYWYRQSLGQGLEFLIYFQGNSAPDKSGLPSDRFSAERTGGSVSTLTIQRTQQEDSAVYLCASSPMWRGGLKNTGELFFGEGSRLTVL.

The chain combines TRBV9 with TRBJ2-7; tentatively, D is TRBD2 (7 bases). V was clipped by 9 bases and J by 1 base, with 14 bases between them. The CDR3 runs 13 residues. Per the germline V gene, CDR1 is SGDLS and CDR2 is YYNGEE. The CDR3 bases are TGTGCCACTAATGAGGGGGGGTCCTACGAGCAGTACTTC. Translating gives CATNEGGSYEQYF.

This clone has a handful of counts. Other nucleotide sequences in the sample specify the same CDR3. The V gene is TRBV12-3 or TRBV12-4, the J gene TRBJ1-1; D uncertain. This CDR3 has 13 amino acids. With 6 bases removed from V and 2 bases from J, the gap between germline ends came to 10 bases. The CDR3 reads CASSLTENTEAFF. The CDR3, as DNA: TGTGCCAGCAGCCTCACAGAAAACACTGAAGCTTTCTTT.

The chain recombines TRBV6-5 with TRBJ2-7; D is ambiguous. The CDR3 length is 13 residues. Germline V gives CDR1 MNHEY, CDR2 SVGAGI. Trimming removed 7 bases at V and 0 bases at J, with 10 bases between. This CDR3 is CASTLESSYEQYF. In nucleotides, the CDR3 is TGTGCCAGCACCCTAGAGAGCTCCTACGAGCAGTACTTC.

This chain links TRBV13 with TRBJ1-3, with D possibly TRBD1 on 5 matching bases. This CDR3 region has 15 residues. CDR1 is PRHDT, CDR2 FYEKMQ, per germline (reference sequence). V lost 1 base to trimming and J lost 4 bases, with 11 bases between them. CDR3 protein: CASSLDRGTGNTIYF. CDR3 bases: TGTGCCAGCAGCTTAGATCGGGGGACCGGAAACACCATATATTTT. Combining the CDR3 with reference TRBV13 and TRBJ1-3 gives the whole variable domain AAGVIQSPRHLIKEKRETATLKCYPIPRHDTVYWYQQGPGQDPQFLISFYEKMQSDKGSIPDRFSAQQFSDYHSELNMSSLELGDSALYFCASSLDRGTGNTIYFGEGSWLTVV.

The chain joins TRBV5-1 to TRBJ1-2, with D possibly being TRBD1 (5 bases). The CDR3 has 15 residues. With 0 bases removed from V and 4 bases from J, the gap between germline ends came to 13 bases. The germline gives CDR1 SGHRS, CDR2 YFSETQ. The CDR3 region is CASSLVGGAGYGYTF. The CDR3 nucleotides are TGCGCCAGCAGCTTGGTGGGGGGAGCCGGCTATGGCTACACCTTC. Combining the CDR3 with reference TRBV5-1 and TRBJ1-2 gives the whole variable domain KAGVTQTPRYLIKTRGQQVTLSCSPISGHRSVSWYQQTPGQGLQFLFEYFSETQRNKGNFPGRFSGRQFSNSRSEMNVSTLELGDSALYLCASSLVGGAGYGYTFGSGTRLTVV.

The DNA for the CDR3 is TGTGCCAGCAGCCAAGATCTTTGGCAGACCTACGAGCAGTACTTC. Translated: CASSQDLWQTYEQYF. V gene TRBV3-1 (or the pseudogene TRBV3-2) combines with J gene TRBJ2-7, with no clear D. The CDR3 totals 15 residues. Trimming removed 0 bases from V and 2 bases from J, with 11 bases in between. Germline loops: CDR1 LGHDT, CDR2 YNNKEL (reference sequence).

The rearrangement joins TRBV2 to TRBJ2-1; 8 bases map to TRBD1. Unmatched junction bases numbered 10, after V lost 5 bases and J lost 7 bases. Per germline, CDR1 SNHLY and CDR2 FYNNEI. The CDR3 runs to 15 residues. The CDR3 loop reads CASSLDRDPLNEQFF. The CDR3 DNA reads as TGTGCCAGCAGTCTGGACAGGGACCCTCTAAATGAGCAGTTCTTC.